This is a list of T cell receptor beta chains from one sample in a study of cytomegalovirus exposure and HLA in healthy donors. Assay: immunoSEQ multiplex PCR; the TCRdb copy retains only in-frame clones and omits some. The sample consists of about 94,000 clones, approximately 7.6% of them appearing once. Sequencing was done on a sample of PBMCs. These receptor sequences come from a man aged 45-65 years in good health and CMV-seronegative. Each CDR3 is given with its conserved first and last residue.

len	v_gene	CDR3aa
17	TRBV9	CASSVEGRTSVPYEQYF
15	TRBV7-3	CASSLRTGDNSPLHF
14	TRBV9	CASSVEAGWDEQYF
15	TRBV30	CAWSEGAKSNQPQHF
14	TRBV28	CASSLWGGQETQYF
14	TRBV19	CASNKDRGNGELFF
14	TRBV11-1	CASSSGSRGNEQFF
16	TRBV19	CASSLLTSGPYNEQFF
12	TRBV30	CAWGLAGNIQYF
11	TRBV5-1	CASSLQNEQFF
14	TRBV6-6	CASSSGERGNTIYF
16	TRBV28	CASSPRQGQNNYGYTF
15	TRBV28	CASSFRGLAGETQYF
13	TRBV6-5	CASSPDRGRGYTF
12	TRBV5-1	CASSLNQNEQFF
15	TRBV2	CASSERLVGYNEQFF
14	TRBV2	CASNRNTFQETQYF
15	TRBV7-9	CASSLGQMNTGELFF
14	TRBV11-2	CASSTGLAEETQYF
19	TRBV7-8	CASSAPGQGSVAVTYEQYF
16	TRBV28	CASTQAGTGENTEAFF
16	TRBV11-1	CASSSGTGDASFGYTF
13	TRBV4-1	CASSQESGYGYTF
15	TRBV9	CASSSGLLPNYGYTF
14	TRBV6-1	CASSETGVHQPQHF